The 4 T cell receptor beta chains below were found in one sample sequenced in a study of T cell repertoires in cytomegalovirus infection. MiXCR was run by TCRdb on the reads, yielding one entry per CDR3 protein. The table records about 300,000 distinct CDR3 sequences, 8% to 10% of them present only once. Sequenced material: PBMCs. The receptors were gathered from a human donor in good health (CMV status not recorded). Some clones in this sample may be carry-over from other donors' samples.

The sample holds many counts of this clonotype. V gene TRBV25-1 combines with J gene TRBJ2-7; D is perhaps TRBD1 (7 bases). CDR3 length equals 11 residues. Between the trimmed V and J ends, which lost 6 bases and 7 bases, there was a span of 10 bases. CDR1 and CDR2 from the germline V gene are MGHDK and SYGVNS. DNA of the CDR3: TGTGCCAGCAGCAGGGGGAGGGAGCAGTACTTC. As protein: CASSRGREQYF.

This clonotype was detected ten times or more. V is TRBV20-1 and J is TRBJ2-1; 9 nucleotides line up with TRBD1. Per germline, CDR1 DFQATT and CDR2 SNEGSKA (reference sequence). The CDR3 is made up of 14 amino acids. The junction had 8 bases not matched to a gene; V was cut back by 5 bases and J by 6 bases. CDR3 region: CSALQGAGVNEQFF. The CDR3 DNA reads as TGCAGTGCTTTACAGGGGGCAGGGGTCAATGAGCAGTTCTTC.

As regards this clonotype: Just one base apart from a much larger clone, this may be a read error. The chain has TRBV7-8 and TRBJ1-3, with 9 positions matching TRBD1. The V segment lost 1 base and the J segment 8 bases; nucleotides outside the gene matches: 9. This CDR3 contains 16 residues. The germline V gene encodes CDR1 SGHVS and CDR2 FQNEAQ. The CDR3 here is CASSLGRRTGAYTIYF. The DNA for the CDR3 is TGTGCCAGCAGCTTAGGGAGGCGGACAGGGGCCTACACCATATATTTT.

A few counts support this clonotype. The CDR3 DNA reads TGTGCCAGCAAGACCGGGCCTCACTATGGCTACACCTTC. Amino acid sequence: CASKTGPHYGYTF. This sequence joins TRBV6-2 or TRBV6-3 and TRBJ1-2; the D is unclear. CDR1 MNHEY and CDR2 SVGEGT come from the germline V gene. V lost 7 bases, J lost 3 bases, and 12 bases lay in between. The CDR3 loop spans 13 amino acids.